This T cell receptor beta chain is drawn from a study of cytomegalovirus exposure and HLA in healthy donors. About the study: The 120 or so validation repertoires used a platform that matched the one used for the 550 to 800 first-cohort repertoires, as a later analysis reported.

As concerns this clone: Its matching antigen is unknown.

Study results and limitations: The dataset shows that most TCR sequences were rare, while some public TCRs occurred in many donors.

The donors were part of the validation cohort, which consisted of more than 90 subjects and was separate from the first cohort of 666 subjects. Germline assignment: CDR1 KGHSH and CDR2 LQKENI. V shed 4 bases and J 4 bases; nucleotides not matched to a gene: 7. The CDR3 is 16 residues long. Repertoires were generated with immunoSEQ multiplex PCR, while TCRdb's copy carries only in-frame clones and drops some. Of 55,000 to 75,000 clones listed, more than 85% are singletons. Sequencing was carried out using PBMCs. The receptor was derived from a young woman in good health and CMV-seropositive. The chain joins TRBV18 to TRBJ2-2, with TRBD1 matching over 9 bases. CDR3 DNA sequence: TGTGCCAGCTCACTCCCGGGACAGGGTGGCACCGGGGAGCTGTTTTTT. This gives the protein CASSLPGQGGTGELFF. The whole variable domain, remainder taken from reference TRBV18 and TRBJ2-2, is NAGVMQNPRHLVRRRGQEARLRCSPMKGHSHVYWYRQLPEEGLKFMVYLQKENIIDESGMPKERFSAEFPKEGPSILRIQQVVRGDSAAYFCASSLPGQGGTGELFFGEGSRLTVL.